This TCR beta chain was recovered during a study of blood T cell repertoires in COVID-19. Clinical histories supplied by participants themselves formed the basis of cohort assignment. TCRdb keeps only in-frame clones here, not all; method: immunoSEQ multiplex PCR. This sample has 150,000 to 200,000 clones; 70% to 90% occur once, and the top ten carry roughly 0.77%. This clonotype originated in a woman between 18 and 30 years old who had recovered from COVID-19. Sequenced sample: PBMCs or T cells enriched from blood (not recorded which).

CDR3: CASTGLGARGGQFF. For the CDR3, the DNA is TGTGCCAGCACAGGACTAGGAGCAAGGGGTGGGCAGTTCTTC. This chain links TRBV6-5 with TRBJ2-1, with 7 bases fitting TRBD2. CDR1 is MNHEY, CDR2 SVGAGI, per germline. The trim removed 7 bases at V and 12 bases at J, leaving 15 bases unmatched. This CDR3 is 14 amino acids long.